A single sample gave rise to the 31 T cell receptor beta chains below, sequenced in a study of blood T cell repertoires in COVID-19. Assay: immunoSEQ multiplex PCR; the TCRdb copy retains only in-frame clones and omits some. The sample comprises about 170,000 clones, about 85% of which are singletons, and about 1.2% rests with the top ten. The sample taken for sequencing was peripheral blood. The receptors here all came from a man in his 60s who had recovered from COVID-19.

This chain links TRBV11-3 with TRBJ1-3; possible D gene TRBD1, 5 bases. The ends were cut back, 5 bases at V and 0 bases at J, with 11 bases in the middle. Germline V gives CDR1 SGHNT, CDR2 YENEEA. The CDR3 is 15 amino acids. This CDR3 is CASSRGESSGNTIYF. The CDR3 DNA sequence: TGTGCCAGCAGCCGGGGGGAGAGCTCTGGAAACACCATATATTTT.

The rearrangement uses TRBV20-1 and TRBJ2-7, with TRBD2 matching over 11 bases. The CDR3 extends over 15 amino acids. V gave up 3 bases and J gave up 8 bases; unmatched junction bases: 12. Germline CDR1 DFQATT, CDR2 SNEGSKA (reference sequence). CDR3 loop: CSASPGTSGPLKQYF. In DNA, the CDR3 is TGCAGTGCTAGTCCCGGGACTAGCGGACCCCTGAAGCAGTACTTC.

This clone has only one observation. The J gene is TRBJ1-2, the V gene TRBV7-2; 9 bases line up with TRBD1. Trimming took 3 bases from V and 4 from J; bases not matched to a gene: 9. CDR3 size: 16 residues. Germline assignment: CDR1 SGHTA and CDR2 FQGNSA. As DNA, the CDR3 is TGTGCCAGCAGCTTGGCCCGGGACAGGGTTCGCTATGGCTACACCTTC. Its protein product is CASSLARDRVRYGYTF.

The V call is TRBV7-6, the J call TRBJ2-4, with 8 bases matching TRBD1. V lost 1 base to trimming and J lost 0 bases; unmatched junction nucleotides: 14. CDR1 is SGHVS, CDR2 FNYEAQ, per germline. CDR3 size: 20 residues. CDR3 sequence: CASSLDTPPGGREAKNIQYF. In DNA form, the CDR3 reads TGTGCCAGCAGCTTAGATACCCCCCCAGGGGGCAGGGAAGCCAAAAACATTCAGTACTTC.

The rearrangement uses TRBV3-1 (or the pseudogene TRBV3-2) and TRBJ1-3; D is possibly TRBD1 (5 bases). Trimming removed 6 bases at V and 4 bases at J, with 10 bases between. The CDR3 consists of 13 residues. The germline gives CDR1 LGHDT, CDR2 YNNKEL (reference sequence). CDR3 nucleotide sequence: TGTGCCAGCAGAGGGGCGCCGGGAAACACCATATATTTT. It yields the protein CASRGAPGNTIYF.

The CDR3 coding sequence is TGTGCCAGCAGCTTGCAGCGGGGGTCGAACACCGGGGAGCTGTTTTTT. As protein: CASSLQRGSNTGELFF. This sequence joins TRBV5-4 and TRBJ2-2; 8 positions agree with TRBD2. Per the germline V gene, CDR1 is SGHNT and CDR2 is YYREEE (reference sequence). V was clipped by 1 base and J by 0 bases; unmatched bases: 2. The CDR3 is 16 amino acids.

The chain couples TRBV4-1 to TRBJ1-6; perhaps TRBD1 as D (6 bases). The germline V gene encodes CDR1 MGHRA and CDR2 YSYEKL. V was trimmed by 1 base and J by 11 bases, leaving 9 bases between them. The CDR3 is 13 residues long. CDR3 protein: CASSQGGGPPLHF. The CDR3 DNA reads TGCGCCAGCAGCCAAGGGGGGGGGCCACCCCTCCACTTT.

This clone was counted only a few times. The rearrangement links TRBV5-1 to TRBJ2-7, with D possibly being TRBD1 (5 bases). The V gene lost 0 bases and the J gene lost 5 bases, with 12 bases spanning the gap. Germline-derived CDR1 and CDR2 are SGHRS and YFSETQ. CDR3 length: 14 amino acids. CDR3 region: CASSLDGAVNEQYF. In DNA, the CDR3 is TGCGCCAGCAGCTTGGATGGGGCAGTTAACGAGCAGTACTTC.

The J gene is TRBJ1-1, the V gene TRBV11-1; 12 nucleotides align to TRBD1. This CDR3 comprises 15 residues. Germline CDR1 is SGHAT and CDR2 is FQDESV (reference sequence). J gave up 1 base and V 3 bases, and 0 bases lay outside the gene matches. Here the CDR3 reads CASSLGQGANTEAFF. For the CDR3, the DNA is TGTGCCAGCAGCTTGGGACAGGGGGCGAACACTGAAGCTTTCTTT.

The J gene is TRBJ2-1, the V gene TRBV11-2; a possible D gene is TRBD1 (6 bases). Trimming left V 0 bases short and J 8 bases short, with 17 bases between. The CDR3 runs to 16 residues. CDR1 is SGHAT, CDR2 FQNNGV, per germline. The CDR3, as DNA: TGTGCCAGCAGCTTAGAGTCGGACCCTCAGGGGTATGAGCAGTTCTTC. Protein sequence: CASSLESDPQGYEQFF.

The rearrangement joins TRBV5-6 to TRBJ1-5; tentative D call: TRBD1 (6 bases). The V and J ends lost 3 bases and 8 bases respectively, with 15 bases between them. There are 14 residues in the CDR3. Germline V gene lookup returns CDR1 SGHDT and CDR2 YYEEEE. The CDR3 DNA is TGTGCCAGCAGCTCCCGGGGGGGCATGGAGCCCCAGCATTTT. Protein: CASSSRGGMEPQHF.

This chain connects TRBV5-1 to TRBJ1-2; 9 positions match TRBD1. The trim removed 4 bases at V and 4 bases at J, leaving 5 bases unmatched. This CDR3 is built from 14 residues. CDR1 is SGHRS, CDR2 YFSETQ, per germline. The DNA for the CDR3 is TGCGCCAGCAGCCCGGGACAGGGTGGCTATGGCTACACCTTC. It is translated as CASSPGQGGYGYTF. The full variable domain, in which reference TRBV5-1 and TRBJ1-2 provide the parts outside the CDR3, is KAGVTQTPRYLIKTRGQQVTLSCSPISGHRSVSWYQQTPGQGLQFLFEYFSETQRNKGNFPGRFSGRQFSNSRSEMNVSTLELGDSALYLCASSPGQGGYGYTFGSGTRLTVV.

This chain joins TRBV3-1 (or the pseudogene TRBV3-2) and TRBJ2-3, with 14 bases identical to TRBD2. The V and J ends lost 4 bases and 3 bases, in that order; junction bases with no gene match: 12. This CDR3 has 19 residues. CDR1 is LGHDT and CDR2 is YNNKEL in the germline V gene (reference sequence). CDR3: CASSPLGTSGGPGTDTQYF. In DNA, the CDR3 is TGTGCCAGCAGCCCCTTAGGGACTAGCGGGGGCCCCGGGACAGATACGCAGTATTTT.

This sequence joins TRBV12-5 and TRBJ1-2; D is unclear. Trimming pared 1 base from V and 3 bases from J, leaving 3 bases between. The CDR3 spans 12 residues. Germline V lookup: CDR1 LGHNT, CDR2 FRNRAP. CDR3 DNA sequence: TGTGCTAGTGGTTTGGGGCACTATGGCTACACCTTC. Translating it yields CASGLGHYGYTF.

The chain is built from TRBV29-1 and TRBJ1-1; no clear D. The V and J ends lost 7 bases and 0 bases respectively, with 15 bases between them. This CDR3 is built from 14 residues. The germline V gene encodes CDR1 SQVTM and CDR2 ANQGSEA. This chain's CDR3 is CSASTSGLNTEAFF. DNA for the CDR3: TGCAGCGCCTCGACCTCGGGGTTGAACACTGAAGCTTTCTTT.

The chain has TRBV5-1 and TRBJ2-5; 9 bases match TRBD2. V gave up 0 bases and J gave up 1 base; unmatched junction bases: 4. Germline CDR1 reads SGHRS; CDR2 reads YFSETQ. The CDR3 runs 16 residues. In DNA form, the CDR3 reads TGCGCCAGCAGCTTGGAGGCTAGCGGGGTCCAAGAGACCCAGTACTTC. Amino acid sequence: CASSLEASGVQETQYF.

The chain links TRBV5-1 to TRBJ1-4; tentative D call: TRBD1 (6 bases). Trimming shortened V by 0 bases and J by 5 bases, and 8 bases separated the two germline ends. Germline V lookup: CDR1 SGHRS, CDR2 YFSETQ. The CDR3 spans 14 residues. The CDR3 loop is CASSLDRVNEKLFF. CDR3 sequence (DNA): TGCGCCAGCAGCTTGGACAGGGTGAATGAAAAACTGTTTTTT. Combining the CDR3 with reference TRBV5-1 and TRBJ1-4 gives the whole variable domain KAGVTQTPRYLIKTRGQQVTLSCSPISGHRSVSWYQQTPGQGLQFLFEYFSETQRNKGNFPGRFSGRQFSNSRSEMNVSTLELGDSALYLCASSLDRVNEKLFFGSGTQLSVL.

The chain has TRBV19 and TRBJ1-2; 9 bases are a match to TRBD1. The germline V gene has CDR1 LNHDA and CDR2 SQIVND (reference sequence). Unmatched junction bases numbered 5, after V lost 6 bases and J lost 6 bases. The CDR3 has 13 residues. The DNA of the CDR3 is TGTGCCAGTAGAGGACAGGGGAAGGATGGCTACACCTTC. Translating gives CASRGQGKDGYTF.

The CDR3 DNA follows: TGTGCCAGCAGTCCAGGGGGCCACACTGAAGCTTTCTTT. As protein: CASSPGGHTEAFF. The chain employs TRBV27 and TRBJ1-1; 8 bases fit TRBD1. The germline CDR1 and CDR2 sequences are MNHEY and SMNVEV (reference sequence). J lost 3 bases, V lost 5 bases, and 2 bases had no gene match. CDR3 length: 13 residues.

Concerning this clone itself: This same CDR3 is encoded by further DNA sequences in the sample. The chain combines TRBV7-3 with TRBJ2-5; maybe TRBD2 (7 bases). Trimming left V 5 bases short and J 1 base short, with 8 bases between. Germline values: CDR1 SGHTA, CDR2 FQGTGA. The CDR3 runs 13 residues. CDR3 DNA: TGTGCCAGCAGCCGGGGGGCCCAAGAGACCCAGTACTTC. Translating it yields CASSRGAQETQYF. Based on the CDR3 plus reference TRBV7-3 and TRBJ2-5, the full variable domain is GAGVSQTPSNKVTEKGKYVELRCDPISGHTALYWYRQSLGQGPEFLIYFQGTGAADDSGLPNDRFFAVRPEGSVSTLKIQRTERGDSAVYLCASSRGAQETQYFGPGTRLLVL.

This clone occurred once. The chain combines TRBV7-2 with TRBJ1-2; a possible D gene is TRBD1 (5 bases). V was trimmed by 5 bases and J by 1 base, leaving 14 bases between them. The CDR3 runs to 15 residues. Germline V lookup: CDR1 SGHTA, CDR2 FQGNSA. The CDR3 here is CASSPERDYNYGYTF. The CDR3 nucleotides read TGTGCCAGCAGCCCGGAACGGGACTATAACTATGGCTACACCTTC.

The CDR3 sequence: CAREQGGGGYTF. CDR3 DNA sequence: TGTGCCAGGGAGCAAGGGGGGGGAGGCTACACCTTC. The chain links TRBV6-5 to TRBJ1-2, with TRBD1 as a possible D gene (6 bases). V was pared by 9 bases and J by 8 bases, with 16 bases between. The CDR3 is 12 residues long. Germline lookup yields CDR1 MNHEY and CDR2 SVGAGI.

The chain carries TRBV7-9 and TRBJ2-7; 8 nucleotides agree with TRBD1. Per the germline V gene, CDR1 is SEHNR and CDR2 is FQNEAQ (reference sequence). The CDR3 is 14 amino acids. Trimming took 3 bases from V and 2 from J; bases not matched to a gene: 3. The chain's CDR3 is CASSLGRGPYEQYF. DNA of the CDR3: TGTGCCAGCAGCTTGGGCAGGGGGCCCTACGAGCAGTACTTC.

This chain links TRBV11-2 with TRBJ1-5; D is uncertain. Germline V gene lookup returns CDR1 SGHAT and CDR2 FQNNGV. The CDR3 sequence is 13 residues long. V was shortened by 3 bases and J by 1 base, with 4 bases between the two germline ends. CDR3 residues: CASSFESNQPQHF. CDR3 DNA sequence: TGTGCCAGCAGCTTTGAGAGCAATCAGCCCCAGCATTTT.

This rearrangement joins TRBV19 to TRBJ2-2; D call uncertain. Trimming left V 1 base short and J 8 bases short, with 5 bases between. CDR1 is LNHDA and CDR2 is SQIVND in the germline V gene (reference sequence). The CDR3 length is 12 residues. CDR3 protein: CASSIGQGELFF. CDR3 coding DNA: TGTGCCAGTAGTATAGGTCAAGGGGAGCTGTTTTTT.

The table lists this clone with a few counts. J is TRBJ1-2 and V is TRBV29-1; D call uncertain. The ends were cut back, 3 bases at V and 8 bases at J, with 16 bases in the middle. The CDR3 contains 13 residues. The germline V gene encodes CDR1 SQVTM and CDR2 ANQGSEA. CDR3 amino acids: CSVENIERSGYTF. The CDR3, as DNA: TGCAGCGTTGAGAACATCGAAAGGAGCGGCTACACCTTC.

V usage is TRBV6-5 and J usage is TRBJ1-1, with 9 bases aligning to TRBD1. This CDR3 region has 14 residues. The V and J ends lost 6 bases and 6 bases, in that order; junction bases with no gene match: 8. Germline assignment: CDR1 MNHEY and CDR2 SVGAGI. The CDR3 DNA follows: TGTGCCAGCAGATGGGACAGGGTGGTATCTGAAGCTTTCTTT. Its translation: CASRWDRVVSEAFF.

This clone has just a few counts. The rearrangement links TRBV7-3 to TRBJ2-2; 7 bases map to TRBD1. The germline V gene has CDR1 SGHTA and CDR2 FQGTGA. The CDR3 length is 16 residues. V shed 4 bases and J 0 bases; nucleotides not matched to a gene: 5. The DNA of the CDR3 is TGTGCCAGCAGCTACGGACAGGCAACGAACACCGGGGAGCTGTTTTTT. Translation: CASSYGQATNTGELFF.

This clone was found many times. This chain joins TRBV2 and TRBJ2-7; D is possibly TRBD1 (6 bases). This CDR3 is 12 amino acids long. V was clipped by 6 bases and J by 3 bases, with 9 bases between them. Germline lookup yields CDR1 SNHLY and CDR2 FYNNEI. The CDR3 loop reads CASRRGIYEQYF. The CDR3 coding sequence is TGTGCCAGCAGGAGGGGGATCTACGAGCAGTACTTC.

This CDR3 is CASSLDPDTEAFF. The CDR3 region has the DNA TGTGCCAGCAGTTTAGATCCCGACACTGAAGCTTTCTTT. The chain uses TRBV12-3 or TRBV12-4 and TRBJ1-1; D ambiguous. Trimming shortened V by 1 base and J by 3 bases, and 6 bases separated the two germline ends. The CDR3 length is 13 residues.

The V call is TRBV4-2, the J call TRBJ1-5; D might be TRBD1 (6 bases). The CDR3 is 16 amino acids. The germline CDR1 and CDR2 sequences are LGHNA and YNFKEQ. V was shortened by 3 bases and J by 2 bases, with 14 bases between the two germline ends. In nucleotides, the CDR3 is TGTGCCAGCAGCCAGGAAGCAGGGGTGGGCAATCAGCCCCAGCATTTT. Its translation: CASSQEAGVGNQPQHF.